The 16 T cell receptor beta chains listed next were all sequenced from one sample in a study of cytomegalovirus exposure and HLA in healthy donors. Primers for the PCR totalled 60 Vbeta and 13 Jbeta. Repertoires were generated with immunoSEQ multiplex PCR, while TCRdb's copy carries only in-frame clones and drops some. This sample has a few hundred thousand clones; 60% to 80% occur once, and the top ten carry about 1.9%. What was sequenced was PBMCs. All receptors derive from a woman in her twenties or thirties in good health and CMV-seronegative.

The chain joins TRBV18 to TRBJ2-2; 8 nucleotides line up with TRBD1. Germline V gives CDR1 KGHSH, CDR2 LQKENI. Trimming removed 6 bases from V and 3 bases from J; junction bases left unmatched: 6. This CDR3 has 15 amino acids. The CDR3 is CASSTGGRDTGELFF. For the CDR3, the DNA is TGTGCCAGCTCTACAGGGGGAAGGGACACCGGGGAGCTGTTTTTT.

The chain has TRBV5-4 and TRBJ2-1; tentatively, D is TRBD2 (6 bases). This CDR3 is built from 15 residues. Germline CDR1 and CDR2: SGHNT and YYREEE (reference sequence). The ends were cut back, 7 bases at V and 0 bases at J, with 14 bases in the middle. CDR3 amino acids: CASLSGGSSYNEQFF. Written as DNA, the CDR3 is TGTGCCAGCTTGAGTGGGGGGAGCTCCTACAATGAGCAGTTCTTC.

The chain uses TRBV27 and TRBJ1-6, with a tentative D call TRBD1 (5 bases). Trimming removed 2 bases at V and 6 bases at J, with 11 bases between. Germline-derived CDR1 and CDR2 are MNHEY and SMNVEV (reference sequence). This CDR3 has 15 amino acids. The CDR3 spells CASSLGRGFNSPLHF. The CDR3 DNA follows: TGTGCCAGCAGTTTAGGGCGGGGGTTTAATTCACCCCTCCACTTT.

The V and J genes are TRBV6-5 and TRBJ1-1; D remains unclear. V lost 2 bases and J lost 9, with 13 bases in between. The length of the CDR3 is 13 residues. Germline V gives CDR1 MNHEY, CDR2 SVGAGI. The CDR3 loop reads CASSYPGSLQAFF. In DNA form, the CDR3 reads TGTGCCAGCAGTTACCCCGGGTCTCTTCAAGCTTTCTTT.

V and J are TRBV5-1 and TRBJ1-1; 7 bases match TRBD1. V gave up 4 bases and J gave up 0 bases; unmatched junction bases: 9. The CDR3 spans 16 residues. CDR1 and CDR2 (germline): SGHRS, YFSETQ. As DNA, the CDR3 is TGCGCCAGCAGCCCGAGACGGACAGGAATGAACACTGAAGCTTTCTTT. Translation gives CASSPRRTGMNTEAFF.

The chain couples TRBV30 to TRBJ2-1, with D hard to call. Trimming stripped 0 bases from V and 5 bases from J, with 11 bases between. Germline V CDR1 and CDR2: GTSNPN, SVGIG (reference sequence). The CDR3 spans 14 residues. The CDR3 is CAWSVEAINNEQFF. CDR3 DNA: TGTGCCTGGAGTGTGGAAGCGATTAACAATGAGCAGTTCTTC.

This chain joins TRBV7-8 and TRBJ2-7; 7 nucleotides align to TRBD1. J lost 3 bases, V lost 4 bases, and 24 bases had no gene match. Germline V gene data show CDR1 as SGHVS and CDR2 as FQNEAQ. The CDR3 has 20 residues. This chain's CDR3 is CASSSPGGMDRYMVGYEQYF. CDR3 coding DNA: TGTGCCAGCAGCTCACCTGGCGGAATGGACAGGTACATGGTGGGCTACGAGCAGTACTTC.

This clone showed up just once. V usage is TRBV4-1 and J usage is TRBJ2-1; D unclear. In germline, CDR1 is MGHRA, CDR2 YSYEKL. V was cut by 1 base and J by 5 bases, with 6 bases left in between. The CDR3 spans 13 residues. DNA for the CDR3: TGCGCCAGCAGCCAAGTTGAGGACAATGAGCAGTTCTTC. Translated, it gives CASSQVEDNEQFF.

The V gene is TRBV18, the J gene TRBJ2-1, with TRBD2 matching over 7 bases. CDR3 size: 15 residues. The V and J ends lost 6 bases and 4 bases, in that order; junction bases with no gene match: 9. From germline, CDR1 is KGHSH and CDR2 LQKENI. The CDR3, as DNA: TGTGCCAGCTCCCACCGCACCGGGAGGTACAATGAGCAGTTCTTC. This sequence encodes CASSHRTGRYNEQFF.

This clone was recorded once. V usage is TRBV6-1 and J usage is TRBJ1-1, with 7 bases lining up with TRBD1. Trimming cost V 0 bases and J 3 bases; bases outside gene matches: 10. There are 17 residues in the CDR3. Germline V CDR1 and CDR2: MNHNS, SASEGT. CDR3 nucleotide sequence: TGTGCCAGCAGTGAAGCTGACAGGGCTCGGTGGGACACTGAAGCTTTCTTT. It yields the protein CASSEADRARWDTEAFF.

This clone has only a few counts. This chain connects TRBV19 to TRBJ2-2, with 7 nucleotides matching TRBD2. Germline-derived CDR1 and CDR2 are LNHDA and SQIVND (reference sequence). J was trimmed by 0 bases and V by 6 bases; bases with no gene match: 7. The CDR3 has 16 residues. In nucleotides, the CDR3 is TGTGCCAGTAGCCGAGGGAGGGCCTCGAACACCGGGGAGCTGTTTTTT. Its translation: CASSRGRASNTGELFF.

V and J are TRBV19 and TRBJ2-3; a possible D gene is TRBD2 (5 bases). Germline values: CDR1 LNHDA, CDR2 SQIVND (reference sequence). The CDR3 covers 16 residues. V lost 2 bases, J lost 6 bases, and 18 bases lay in between. CDR3 sequence: CASSIKLVLYDDTQYF. The CDR3 DNA reads TGTGCCAGTAGTATAAAACTAGTCCTTTATGACGATACGCAGTATTTT.

The chain links TRBV11-2 to TRBJ1-6; 7 bases are a match to TRBD1. V was clipped by 3 bases and J by 4 bases; unmatched bases: 12. CDR3 length equals 18 residues. The germline gives CDR1 SGHAT, CDR2 FQNNGV. The CDR3 region has the DNA TGTGCCAGCAGCTTTAGTCAACCGGGACAGATGTATAATTCACCCCTCCACTTT. The encoded protein is CASSFSQPGQMYNSPLHF.

This clone was picked up a small number of times. V and J are TRBV10-3 and TRBJ1-1, with a tentative D call TRBD1 (5 bases). Per germline, CDR1 ENHRY and CDR2 SYGVKD. The CDR3 spans 13 residues. V lost 10 bases and J lost 1, with 13 bases in between. The CDR3 DNA reads as TGTGCCACCCTTGACAGCAAGAACACTGAAGCTTTCTTT. Encoded protein: CATLDSKNTEAFF.

J is TRBJ2-7 and V is TRBV5-1; D gene ambiguous. Germline V gives CDR1 SGHRS, CDR2 YFSETQ. The V end was cut by 0 bases, the J end by 5 bases, with 9 bases between. The CDR3 is made up of 13 amino acids. The CDR3 here is CASSLVTRDEQYF. CDR3 bases: TGCGCCAGCAGCTTGGTTACGCGCGACGAGCAGTACTTC.

The chain links TRBV13 to TRBJ1-2; the D is unclear. Looked up from germline, CDR1 is PRHDT and CDR2 is FYEKMQ (reference sequence). This CDR3 is built from 15 residues. The V and J ends lost 5 bases and 5 bases respectively, with 18 bases between them. CDR3 residues: CASSPRFGRVYGYTF. DNA for the CDR3: TGTGCCAGCAGCCCCCGCTTTGGTCGGGTGTATGGCTACACCTTC.